Below, 14 T cell receptor beta chains from the same sample are listed, as sequenced in a study of blood T cell repertoires in COVID-19. Some clones are missing from TCRdb's copy, which holds only in-frame ones; the method was immunoSEQ multiplex PCR. This table holds 140,000 to 150,000 clones, about 80% found once. The sequenced sample was peripheral blood. The origin of the receptors is a man aged 65-85 years who had recovered from COVID-19.

This rearrangement joins TRBV2 to TRBJ2-1; weak D call: TRBD2 (6 bases). The ends were cut back, 4 bases at V and 3 bases at J, with 16 bases in the middle. This CDR3 has 16 amino acids. CDR1 is SNHLY and CDR2 is FYNNEI in the germline V gene. In DNA, the CDR3 is TGTGCCAGCAGTGGAACGGCTAGCGCCTACTACAATGAGCAGTTCTTC. Translated: CASSGTASAYYNEQFF.

The V call is TRBV10-1, the J call TRBJ2-1; 9 nucleotides align to TRBD2. The germline V gene encodes CDR1 WNHNN and CDR2 SYGVQD (reference sequence). Trimming at V came to 0 bases and at J to 4 bases, leaving 7 bases not matched to a gene. The CDR3 is 17 amino acids. CDR3 DNA sequence: TGCGCCAGCAGTGAGTCGAACACAGCGGGAGGTTACAATGAGCAGTTCTTC. Translating gives CASSESNTAGGYNEQFF.

The V gene is TRBV24-1, the J gene TRBJ2-7; the match to TRBD1 covers 10 bases. Germline values: CDR1 KGHDR, CDR2 SFDVKD. The junction had 5 bases not matched to a gene; V was cut back by 2 bases and J by 2 bases. The CDR3 is 16 amino acids. The CDR3 nucleotides are TGTGCCACCAGTGATTACCGGGACAGGGGAACCTACGAGCAGTACTTC. Residues: CATSDYRDRGTYEQYF.

This clone was recorded many times. This rearrangement joins TRBV5-4 to TRBJ2-3; 8 nucleotides match TRBD2. Germline V gene lookup returns CDR1 SGHNT and CDR2 YYREEE (reference sequence). This CDR3 is built from 18 residues. J gave up 0 bases and V 0 bases, and 9 bases lay outside the gene matches. The CDR3 region is CASSLDPSRTSSTDTQYF. CDR3 DNA sequence: TGTGCCAGCAGCTTGGACCCGAGTAGGACTAGCAGCACAGATACGCAGTATTTT. Together with reference TRBV5-4 and TRBJ2-3, the CDR3 gives the full variable domain: ETGVTQSPTHLIKTRGQQVTLRCSSQSGHNTVSWYQQALGQGPQFIFQYYREEENGRGNFPPRFSGLQFPNYSSELNVNALELDDSALYLCASSLDPSRTSSTDTQYFGPGTRLTVL.

This clone rates as medium-sized. The rearrangement joins TRBV5-1 to TRBJ2-1, with 9 bases aligning to TRBD1. Germline V CDR1 and CDR2: SGHRS, YFSETQ. The ends lost 4 bases at V and 6 bases at J; junction bases unmatched: 17. The CDR3 is 18 residues long. CDR3 nucleotides: TGCGCCAGCAGCCAAGACCGGACAGGGGTCTTTTGGGGCAATGAGCAGTTCTTC. Translating gives CASSQDRTGVFWGNEQFF.

The chain has TRBV5-1 and TRBJ2-1, with 8 bases that match TRBD1. V shed 5 bases, J shed 8 bases, and the junction held 12 bases outside the gene matches. Germline V gene sequence: CDR1 SGHRS, CDR2 YFSETQ. This CDR3 has 15 amino acids. CDR3 protein: CASRSRTGFRDEQFF. CDR3 DNA sequence: TGCGCCAGCAGGTCGAGGACAGGGTTTCGCGATGAGCAGTTCTTC. The whole variable domain, remainder taken from reference TRBV5-1 and TRBJ2-1, is KAGVTQTPRYLIKTRGQQVTLSCSPISGHRSVSWYQQTPGQGLQFLFEYFSETQRNKGNFPGRFSGRQFSNSRSEMNVSTLELGDSALYLCASRSRTGFRDEQFFGPGTRLTVL.

The CDR3 is CASSLSSNSPLHF. The CDR3 nucleotides read TGCGCCAGCAGCTTAAGTAGTAATTCACCCCTCCACTTT. The chain combines TRBV5-1 with TRBJ1-6, with D unclear. Germline lookup yields CDR1 SGHRS and CDR2 YFSETQ. The V end lost 2 bases, the J end lost 6 bases, and 6 bases lay between the germline ends. The CDR3 has 13 amino acids.

This clone was seen more than once but under ten times. The V and J genes are TRBV10-3 and TRBJ2-2; TRBD2 might be the D (6 bases). This CDR3 has 15 residues. The V gene lost 8 bases and the J gene lost 5 bases, with 18 bases spanning the gap. Germline CDR1 reads ENHRY; CDR2 reads SYGVKD. The CDR3 loop is CAISPPGVGTGELFF. DNA of the CDR3: TGTGCCATCTCCCCCCCGGGGGTAGGGACCGGGGAGCTGTTTTTT.

The chain has TRBV7-9 and TRBJ2-6; tentatively, D is TRBD2 (6 bases). The length of the CDR3 is 16 residues. CDR1 is SEHNR, CDR2 FQNEAQ, per germline (reference sequence). With 2 bases removed from V and 2 bases from J, the gap between germline ends came to 10 bases. The CDR3, as DNA: TGTGCCAGCAGCTTATCGGGGGTCGCTGGGGCCAACGTCCTGACTTTC. This codes for CASSLSGVAGANVLTF. The entire variable domain, with the rest obtained from reference TRBV7-9 and TRBJ2-6, is as follows: DTGVSQNPRHKITKRGQNVTFRCDPISEHNRLYWYRQTLGQGPEFLTYFQNEAQLEKSRLLSDRFSAERPKGSFSTLEIQRTEQGDSAMYLCASSLSGVAGANVLTFGAGSRLTVL.

The V gene is TRBV5-4, the J gene TRBJ2-2, with 8 bases that match TRBD2. The trim removed 0 bases at V and 1 base at J, leaving 5 bases unmatched. The CDR3 sequence is 17 residues long. Germline V gives CDR1 SGHNT, CDR2 YYREEE (reference sequence). Written as DNA, the CDR3 is TGTGCCAGCAGCTTGGGGGGTCTAGCGGGGAACACCGGGGAGCTGTTTTTT. Translated, it gives CASSLGGLAGNTGELFF.

This clone occurred once. V gene TRBV18 combines with J gene TRBJ2-7, with TRBD1 matching over 10 bases. From germline, CDR1 is KGHSH and CDR2 LQKENI. The CDR3 loop spans 15 amino acids. V trimming: 3 bases; J trimming: 5 bases; junction bases outside the gene matches: 7. The chain's CDR3 is CASSPPGQGLHEQYF. In DNA, the CDR3 is TGTGCCAGCTCACCCCCGGGACAGGGGCTACACGAGCAGTACTTC.

This clone appeared once. The chain carries TRBV29-1 and TRBJ2-1, with D possibly being TRBD2 (5 bases). Germline lookup yields CDR1 SQVTM and CDR2 ANQGSEA. There are 15 residues in the CDR3. V was shortened by 1 base and J by 0 bases, with 10 bases between the two germline ends. DNA for the CDR3: TGCAGCGTTGAAGGGACTGCCAGCTCCTACAATGAGCAGTTCTTC. Translated, it gives CSVEGTASSYNEQFF.

The rearrangement links TRBV28 to TRBJ2-7; TRBD1 is a possible D gene (6 bases). The CDR3 sequence is 14 residues long. V dropped 9 bases and J dropped 0 bases, with 15 bases sitting between them. CDR1 and CDR2 (germline): MDHEN, SYDVKM. The CDR3 DNA follows: TGTGCCAGTCGAGGTCAGGGGAGCTCCTACGAGCAGTACTTC. Encoded protein: CASRGQGSSYEQYF.

This chain joins TRBV6-2 or TRBV6-3 and TRBJ2-2, with 10 bases that match TRBD2. CDR3 length equals 20 residues. With V trimmed by 5 bases and J by 1 base, 16 bases remained unmatched. The germline V gene has CDR1 MNHEY and CDR2 SVGEGT. The CDR3 here is CASSPDKTIRLAGNTGELFF. The CDR3, as DNA: TGTGCCAGCAGTCCCGACAAGACGATACGACTAGCGGGGAACACCGGGGAGCTGTTTTTT.